The next 9 T cell receptor beta chains were all read from a single sample in a study of OX40 agonist ivuxolimab in advanced cancers. Repertoires were generated with immunoSEQ multiplex PCR, while TCRdb's copy carries only in-frame clones and drops some. The table has about 28,000 clones, 70% to 85% seen once. The specimen comprised CD4+ or CD8+ T cells sorted from blood, sampled in a trial of the OX40 agonist ivuxolimab. Every receptor here comes from an adult with an advanced solid tumor such as melanoma, head and neck, liver or kidney cancer.

The chain links TRBV27 to TRBJ1-2, with D hard to call. From germline, CDR1 is MNHEY and CDR2 SMNVEV (reference sequence). The V end was cut by 4 bases, the J end by 7 bases, with 16 bases between. CDR3 size: 14 residues. This CDR3 is CASSYSPSSSGYTF. Written as DNA, the CDR3 is TGTGCCAGCAGTTACAGCCCGTCTTCTAGTGGCTACACCTTC.

This chain joins TRBV9 and TRBJ2-7; tentatively, D is TRBD1 (7 bases). Trimming pared 3 bases from V and 2 bases from J, leaving 9 bases between. The CDR3 loop spans 13 amino acids. In germline, CDR1 is SGDLS, CDR2 YYNGEE. The CDR3 nucleotides read TGTGCCAGCAGCGGCGGGACAGCCTACGAGCAGTACTTC. Translation: CASSGGTAYEQYF.

The chain joins TRBV6-6 to TRBJ2-3, with TRBD2 matching 11 bases. The CDR3 runs 15 residues. V lost 7 bases, J lost 5 bases, and 8 bases stayed unmatched. Per the germline V gene, CDR1 is MNHNY and CDR2 is SVGAGI (reference sequence). CDR3 loop: CASTPLAGGIDTQYF. CDR3 DNA sequence: TGTGCCAGCACCCCTCTAGCGGGGGGTATAGATACGCAGTATTTT.

The rearrangement uses TRBV6-5 and TRBJ2-7; D is possibly TRBD1 (6 bases). Germline V gene sequence: CDR1 MNHEY, CDR2 SVGAGI. Trimming left V 6 bases short and J 0 bases short, with 12 bases between. This CDR3 has 14 residues. CDR3 coding DNA: TGTGCCAGCAGCTCAGGGGTTCCCTCCTACGAGCAGTACTTC. This sequence encodes CASSSGVPSYEQYF.

V usage is TRBV11-2 and J usage is TRBJ1-6; D remains unclear. The V gene lost 1 base and the J gene lost 7 bases, with 11 bases spanning the gap. The germline V gene has CDR1 SGHAT and CDR2 FQNNGV. The CDR3 runs to 15 residues. CDR3 coding DNA: TGTGCCAGCAGCTTAGTAATCGGCAGAAATTCACCCCTCCACTTT. It encodes CASSLVIGRNSPLHF. The complete variable domain, with remaining parts taken from reference TRBV11-2 and TRBJ1-6, reads EAGVAQSPRYKIIEKRQSVAFWCNPISGHATLYWYQQILGQGPKLLIQFQNNGVVDDSQLPKDRFSAERLKGVDSTLKIQPAKLEDSAVYLCASSLVIGRNSPLHFGNGTRLTVT.

The gene calls are TRBV9 and TRBJ1-4; a weak D match, TRBD1 (6 bases). Per the germline V gene, CDR1 is SGDLS and CDR2 is YYNGEE. The CDR3 covers 16 residues. V was clipped by 4 bases and J by 3 bases, with 16 bases between them. CDR3: CASSPGGGLPNEKLFF. The CDR3 nucleotides are TGTGCCAGCAGCCCAGGAGGGGGGCTCCCTAATGAAAAACTGTTTTTT.

The gene calls are TRBV4-1 and TRBJ2-5; TRBD1 or TRBD2 may be the D gene (7 bases each). The CDR3 sequence is 15 residues long. V was cut by 2 bases and J by 7 bases, with 17 bases left in between. CDR1 is MGHRA and CDR2 is YSYEKL in the germline V gene. CDR3 coding DNA: TGCGCCAGCAGCCAAAGGGAGGGGGCGCATACGACCCAGTACTTC. Its translation is CASSQREGAHTTQYF.

The rearrangement joins TRBV7-6 to TRBJ1-6; 8 positions match TRBD1. This CDR3 region has 15 residues. The V gene end was trimmed by 5 bases and the J gene end by 7 bases; junction bases not matched to a gene: 7. Germline V CDR1 and CDR2: SGHVS, FNYEAQ. CDR3 loop: CASSPGQGWNSPLHF. The CDR3 DNA sequence: TGTGCCAGCAGCCCTGGACAGGGATGGAATTCACCCCTCCACTTT.

V and J are TRBV2 and TRBJ2-3, with 9 bases aligning to TRBD2. The V gene end was trimmed by 5 bases and the J gene end by 6 bases; junction bases not matched to a gene: 9. The CDR3 totals 15 residues. Germline CDR1 is SNHLY and CDR2 is FYNNEI. As DNA, the CDR3 is TGTGCCAGCAGTCTGGGCGGGGGGGCAACCGATACGCAGTATTTT. It encodes CASSLGGGATDTQYF.